The sequence of this T cell receptor (beta chain) was determined in a study of blood T cells in healthy people across ages (dated by TCRdb to 2014 to 2015). For the wider study: In model experiments, template switching captured roughly one uniquely barcoded TCR beta cDNA molecule for every two T cells. To avoid experimental bias, donors of different ages were spread randomly across the sequencing lanes. The study analyzed two additional independent replicas of 1 million unique cDNA reads from the same blood draw for two donors, one aged 18 to 30 and one aged 80 or older. The donors were divided into four age groups: young (average around 17 years), middle-aged (under 40), aged (roughly 66) and long-lived (about 79). Age-related changes in TCR beta repertoire diversity were measured in the study by deep sequencing normalized with unique cDNA molecular identifiers. Points the paper makes about the study in general: Estimates of total diversity based on one million sequenced T cells were regarded as lower bounds and as underestimates. Compared with the aged group, the long-lived group had more naive CD4+ T cells, fewer expanded clones and increased TCR diversity, suggesting age selection. Donor CMV infection status was unknown, potentially confounding age-related changes in expanded clonotypes. As age increased, observed TCR beta diversity per million T cells dropped in a roughly linear way, and a significant reduction was already evident by age approximately 40. Since profiling was done on bulk unsorted PBMCs, naive and antigen-experienced compartments could not be conclusively compared. A strong correlation was found between observed TCR beta diversity and the percentage of naive T cells measured by flow cytometry.

Comment on this clonotype: What this receptor recognizes is not known. Base-call qualities are not available, and no considerably larger clone is one nucleotide away.

Preparation of the library involved 5' RACE. TCRdb records Illumina HiSeq 2500 as the sequencer. The second PCR ran for about 6 to 11 cycles and used a J-beta primer mix along with a sample-barcoded 5' primer. A template-switch 5' adaptor carrying 12 random nucleotides introduced a unique molecular identifier onto each TCR beta cDNA molecule. Each sample yielded at least 3 million CDR3-containing paired-end reads. The Mint cDNA synthesis kit, primed by a TRBC-specific oligonucleotide, was used to synthesize first-strand cDNA from all RNA. Following uracil-DNA glycosylase treatment, all cDNA underwent a first 18-cycle PCR with the universal primers M1SS and BC2_uni_R. In the paper's pipeline: Normalization of each sample was performed by random selection of 1 million high-quality reads, each carrying a distinct molecular identifier. Reads with shared molecular identifiers were discarded instead of being binned into consensus sequences. MiTCR, set to a Q25 quality threshold and the strictest error-elimination algorithm, was used for CDR3 identification, clonotype clustering and error correction. Lower-bound total TCR beta diversity was estimated with a nonparametric unseen species model using Euler transformation. TCRdb reanalyzed the raw reads on its own, using fastp at Q25 for trimming and MiXCR for clone calling, and kept in-frame beta chains. A single entry per CDR3 protein holds the most common genes and DNA from its merged rows. The V and J calls shown here were made by TCRdb, not taken from the authors' results. This sample lists 1,100,000 or so distinct CDR3 sequences; 40% to 45% were detected once. The ten largest clones add up to approximately 19% of the sample.

Measured from the cysteine to the phenylalanine, the CDR3 is 14 residues long. Only the CDR3 part of the read is kept: 42 bases, read in frame from the first base. V lost 4 bases and J lost 5 bases; the stretch between them is 15 bases long. Taken from the germline V gene, the CDR1 and CDR2 loops are MGHDK and SYGVNS. The donors were roughly 39 Caucasian individuals from Russia, aged about 6 to 100 years, who were systemically healthy. Each donor gave 8 to 10 milliliters of peripheral blood, collected into EDTA-treated Vacutainer tubes. Ficoll-Paque density-gradient centrifugation was used to isolate PBMCs, with at least 6 million obtained per sample. Trizol reagent was used to extract total RNA from the PBMCs, yielding at least 5 micrograms per sample. For every donor, an aliquot of PBMCs went through flow cytometry to measure the percentages of naive CD45RAhigh/CD27high T cells.

The sequence links TRBV25-1 to TRBJ2-7; the D gene is perhaps TRBD1, from 6 matching bases. The source material was blood. This sequence originates from a woman aged 60 to 75 in good health. The sequence in DNA is TGTGCCAGCAGTGTCACAGGGCCTAAGAACGAGCAGTACTTC. This gives the protein CASSVTGPKNEQYF.